This TCR beta chain was captured in a study of T cell changes during pregnancy in multiple sclerosis (dated by TCRdb to about 2019). About the study as a whole: The study looked at changes in the T cell repertoire across pregnancy in women with multiple sclerosis.

Details on this clone: No cognate antigen has been identified for it. One base away there is no much larger clone; base qualities are not given.

The CDR3, from cysteine to phenylalanine, totals 13 residues. Only CDR3 DNA remains: 39 bases, in frame from the first base. V loses 1 base of germline sequence and J loses 7 bases, and the interval between the two ends is 8 bases. CDR1 and CDR2 (SGHTA, FQGNSA) derive from the germline V gene. Library preparation was by the immunoSEQ multiplex PCR assay. TCRdb provides this immuneACCESS table in a form limited to in-frame rearrangements. Some clones are lacking; in checked studies, under half of them reflect an unresolved V gene, and why the rest are absent is not known. Counted in this sample were over 30,000 clones; under 95% of them appeared once. The ten top clones hold 0.5% to 0.85% of the sample.

The clonotype comes from a female donor in good health, enrolled as a control in a pregnancy study. This receptor chain uses TRBV7-2 and TRBJ2-1; no D segment can be confidently identified. Material: CD4+ T cells from peripheral blood mononuclear cells, obtained in the second trimester of pregnancy. The DNA sequence is as follows: TGTGCCAGCAGCTTAGTACAGTCAAATGAGCAGTTCTTC. The resulting protein is CASSLVQSNEQFF.